The source of this TCR beta chain is a study of T cell changes during pregnancy in multiple sclerosis. The method was immunoSEQ multiplex PCR; TCRdb's version includes in-frame clones alone and lacks a portion of them. The table includes roughly 25,000 clones, roughly 89% detected once. Germline V gene lookup returns CDR1 MGHDK and CDR2 SYGVNS. CDR3 length: 16 residues. Trimming cost V 1 base and J 3 bases, with 13 bases left between them. This receptor was taken from a female donor with multiple sclerosis, enrolled in a pregnancy study. Specimen: CD8+ T cells from peripheral blood mononuclear cells, collected in the second trimester of pregnancy. This chain joins TRBV25-1 and TRBJ2-1, with unresolved D. The CDR3 region is CASSEFPQENYNEQFF. The DNA for the CDR3 is TGTGCCAGCAGTGAATTCCCCCAGGAAAACTACAATGAGCAGTTCTTC.